This T cell receptor beta chain was found in a study of CD8+ T cells in alopecia areata. As for the study in general: Treated patients were given 5 to 10 mg oral tofacitinib twice daily.

Study-level points and caveats: Alopecia totalis/universalis scalp especially showed more expanded CD8+ clones than normal scalp.

V lost 1 base, J lost 3 bases, and 12 bases lay in between. There are 14 residues in the CDR3. Germline V gene sequence: CDR1 GTSNPN, CDR2 SVGIG (reference sequence). Sampling of alopecia areata patients yielded lesional scalp punch biopsies as well as peripheral blood. A remark on this clone: Its antigen is not identified.

RNA extraction was followed by reverse transcription into cDNA, which acted as the sequencing template. Some clones are missing from TCRdb's copy, which holds only in-frame ones; the method was immunoSEQ multiplex PCR. The sample carries some 170,000 clones, 63% recorded once. The chain carries TRBV30 and TRBJ1-1; D gene unclear. This material consisted of CD4+ T cells sorted from blood, taken at week 0. The TCR was taken from a human donor with alopecia areata. DNA of the CDR3: TGTGCCTGGAGTGCGGTGCGGGGAGACACTGAAGCTTTCTTT. It yields the protein CAWSAVRGDTEAFF.